The following is a T cell receptor (beta chain) sequence with its context. The data derive from a study of blood T cell repertoires in COVID-19. CDR1 and CDR2 (germline): MNHNS, SASEGT. The CDR3 contains 14 residues. Trimming shortened V by 2 bases and J by 0 bases, and 8 bases separated the two germline ends. Here immunoSEQ multiplex PCR was the method, and the copy in TCRdb shows in-frame clones only, minus some. Of under 300,000 clones listed, less than 90% were seen once; the top ten hold less than 2%. This sequence was found in a woman between 40 and 55 years old who had recovered from COVID-19. This chain links TRBV6-1 with TRBJ2-7; TRBD2 is a possible D gene (6 bases). Material: peripheral blood. DNA of the CDR3: TGTGCCAGCAGTGAAATGCGGGGCTCCTACGAGCAGTACTTC. This translates into CASSEMRGSYEQYF.